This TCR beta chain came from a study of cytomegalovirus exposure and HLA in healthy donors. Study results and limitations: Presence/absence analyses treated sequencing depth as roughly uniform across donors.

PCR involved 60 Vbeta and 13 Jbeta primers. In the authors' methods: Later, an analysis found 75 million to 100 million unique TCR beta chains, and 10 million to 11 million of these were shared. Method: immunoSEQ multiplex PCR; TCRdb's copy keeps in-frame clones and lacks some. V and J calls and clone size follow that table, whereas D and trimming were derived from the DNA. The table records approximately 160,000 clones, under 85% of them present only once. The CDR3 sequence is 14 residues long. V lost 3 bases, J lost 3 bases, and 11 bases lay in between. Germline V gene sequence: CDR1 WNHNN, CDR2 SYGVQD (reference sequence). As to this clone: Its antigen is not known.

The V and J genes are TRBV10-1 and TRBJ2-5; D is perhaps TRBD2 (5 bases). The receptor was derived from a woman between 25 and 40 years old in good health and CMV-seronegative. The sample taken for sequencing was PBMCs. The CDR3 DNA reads TGCGCCAGCAGTGACCCGGGAACGAAAGAGACCCAGTACTTC. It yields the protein CASSDPGTKETQYF.